This is a list of T cell receptor beta chains from one sample in a study of cytomegalovirus exposure and HLA in healthy donors. Produced via immunoSEQ multiplex PCR; TCRdb's table is partial and in-frame only. This table holds about 180,000 clones, around 75% found once. The sequenced sample consisted of PBMCs. The receptors originated from a male donor in good health and CMV-seronegative. Both conserved end residues are part of each CDR3. D genes are given only for firm matches. Clone size, where shown, is once, few, many, or a class for clones that have expanded.

CDR3 protein	CDR3 DNA	D gene	clone size	V gene	J gene
CASSPRTGYNEQFF	TGTGCCAGCAGCCCCCGGACTGGATACAATGAGCAGTTCTTC	-	-	TRBV11-3	TRBJ2-1
CASGPRDWEQYF	TGTGCCAGCGGCCCACGAGACTGGGAGCAGTACTTC	-	-	TRBV28	TRBJ2-7
CASSPRGGVPYEQYF	TGTGCCAGCAGTCCCCGCGGAGGAGTGCCCTACGAGCAGTACTTC	-	-	TRBV28	TRBJ2-7
CASSRDRDFTEAFF	TGTGCCAGCAGCCGAGACAGGGACTTCACTGAAGCTTTCTTT	TRBD1	-	TRBV6-5	TRBJ1-1
CASSSGTGRYEQYF	TGTGCCAGCAGCTCCGGGACAGGGCGCTACGAGCAGTACTTC	TRBD1	-	TRBV7-3	TRBJ2-7
CASSLDESGQGFTEAFF	TGTGCCAGCAGCTTAGATGAATCGGGACAGGGGTTCACTGAAGCTTTCTTT	TRBD1	-	TRBV11-2	TRBJ1-1
CASSLRADANEQFF	TGTGCCAGCAGTTTGCGGGCTGATGCCAATGAGCAGTTCTTC	-	-	TRBV6-6	TRBJ2-1
CASSSLGTPPYEQYF	TGTGCCAGCAGTTCCCTCGGGACTCCCCCCTACGAGCAGTACTTC	-	-	TRBV6-5	TRBJ2-7
CASSYSSGGTEAFF	TGTGCCAGCAGTTACTCCTCAGGGGGCACTGAAGCTTTCTTT	TRBD1	-	TRBV6-5	TRBJ1-1
CASSPTDTSSYNEQFF	TGCGCCAGCAGTCCGACAGACACGAGCTCCTACAATGAGCAGTTCTTC	-	-	TRBV4-3	TRBJ2-1
CASSFGTSEPYNEQFF	TGTGCCAGCAGCTTCGGGACTAGCGAGCCATACAATGAGCAGTTCTTC	TRBD2	-	TRBV7-9	TRBJ2-1
CASGVGPDGRLVNEQFF	TGTGCTAGTGGGGTGGGGCCTGATGGCCGGCTGGTCAATGAGCAGTTCTTC	-	few	TRBV12-5	TRBJ2-1
CAWGLAGGPYNEQFF	TGTGCCTGGGGTCTAGCGGGAGGCCCCTACAATGAGCAGTTCTTC	TRBD2	-	TRBV30	TRBJ2-1
CASSVDGGRAFTGELFF	TGTGCCAGCAGCGTAGATGGCGGGAGGGCCTTTACCGGGGAGCTGTTTTTT	TRBD2	-	TRBV9	TRBJ2-2
CASSLKGGVPYEQYF	TGCGCCAGCAGCCTAAAAGGGGGGGTCCCCTACGAGCAGTACTTC	-	-	TRBV4-1	TRBJ2-7
CASSPGLAIYNEQFF	TGCGCCAGCAGCCCGGGACTAGCGATATACAATGAGCAGTTCTTC	TRBD2	few	TRBV4-1	TRBJ2-1
CASRGLGRGNQPQHF	TGTGCCAGCAGAGGTTTAGGCAGGGGTAATCAGCCCCAGCATTTT	-	-	TRBV6-6	TRBJ1-5
CAWKGVGEKLFF	TGTGCCTGGAAGGGGGTAGGAGAAAAACTGTTTTTT	-	-	TRBV30	TRBJ1-4
CASSPQGRTQPQHF	TGTGCCAGCAGTCCACAGGGACGGACTCAGCCCCAGCATTTT	-	-	TRBV27	TRBJ1-5
CASSSPSGGAYEQFF	TGTGCCAGCAGTTCCCCTAGCGGGGGGGCATATGAGCAGTTCTTC	TRBD2	few	TRBV6-1	TRBJ2-1
CASSRGDINQPQHF	TGCGCCAGCAGCCGGGGGGATATCAATCAGCCCCAGCATTTT	-	-	TRBV4-1	TRBJ1-5
CASDRGNEQFF	TGTGCCAGTGACAGGGGTAATGAGCAGTTCTTC	TRBD1	-	TRBV6-6	TRBJ2-1
CASSTTGGGTEAFF	TGTGCCAGCTCAACGACAGGGGGGGGCACTGAAGCTTTCTTT	TRBD1	-	TRBV18	TRBJ1-1
CASSPNTGELFF	TGTGCCAGCAGTCCTAACACCGGGGAGCTGTTTTTT	-	few	TRBV7-9	TRBJ2-2
CASSLTGFYGYTF	TGTGCCAGTAGTCTAACAGGATTCTATGGCTACACCTTC	-	-	TRBV19	TRBJ1-2